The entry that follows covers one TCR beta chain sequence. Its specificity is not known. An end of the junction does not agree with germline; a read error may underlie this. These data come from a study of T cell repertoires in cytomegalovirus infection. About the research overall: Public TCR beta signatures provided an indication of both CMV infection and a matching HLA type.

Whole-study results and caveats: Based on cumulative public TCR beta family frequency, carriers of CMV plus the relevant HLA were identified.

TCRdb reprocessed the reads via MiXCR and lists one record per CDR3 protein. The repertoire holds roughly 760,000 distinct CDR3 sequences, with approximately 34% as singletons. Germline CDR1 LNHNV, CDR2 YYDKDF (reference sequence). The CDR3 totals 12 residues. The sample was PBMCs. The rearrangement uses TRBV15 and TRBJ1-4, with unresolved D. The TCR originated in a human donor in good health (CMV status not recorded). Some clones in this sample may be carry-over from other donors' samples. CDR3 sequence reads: CATSREWGVGYF. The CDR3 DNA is TGTGCCACCAGCAGAGAATGGGGAGTTGGGTATTTT.